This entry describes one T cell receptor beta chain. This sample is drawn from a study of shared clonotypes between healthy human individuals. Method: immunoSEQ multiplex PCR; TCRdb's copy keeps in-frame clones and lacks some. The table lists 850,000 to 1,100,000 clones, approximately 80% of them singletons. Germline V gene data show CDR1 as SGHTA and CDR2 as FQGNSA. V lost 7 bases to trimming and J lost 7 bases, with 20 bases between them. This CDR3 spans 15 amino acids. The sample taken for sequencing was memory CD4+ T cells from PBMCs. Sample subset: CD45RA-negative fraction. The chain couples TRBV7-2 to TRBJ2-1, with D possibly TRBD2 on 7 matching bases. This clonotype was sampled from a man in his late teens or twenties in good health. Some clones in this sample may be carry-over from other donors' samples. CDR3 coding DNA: TGTGCCAGCAAGGGGGGCGGGAGTATAATTAATGAGCAGTTCTTC. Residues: CASKGGGSIINEQFF. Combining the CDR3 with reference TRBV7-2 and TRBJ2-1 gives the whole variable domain GAGVSQSPSNKVTEKGKDVELRCDPISGHTALYWYRQSLGQGLEFLIYFQGNSAPDKSGLPSDRFSAERTGGSVSTLTIQRTQQEDSAVYLCASKGGGSIINEQFFGPGTRLTVL.